This T cell receptor (beta chain) was observed in a study of identical twins (dated by TCRdb to the mid-2010s). Regarding the research as a whole: To test whether fetal clonotypes persist, this study deep-sequenced TCR alpha and beta repertoires from monozygotic twins, from unrelated adults of various ages, and from cord blood. To rule out contamination, the twin experiments were replicated at different times with different library preparation protocols.

The junction carries 10 bases between V and J, which are trimmed by 0 bases and 1 base respectively. The germline V gene specifies MNHEY as CDR1 and SVGAGI as CDR2. From the cysteine through the phenylalanine, the CDR3 covers 16 amino acids. Left in the record is the CDR3 DNA by itself, 48 bases read in frame from the first base. A few counts support this clonotype. It lacks a known antigen. The sample holds no much larger clone one base away, and base qualities are not on file. To prepare the library, 5' RACE was applied. The sequencer listed for this sample is Illumina HiSeq 2000. A universal primer binding site was introduced by template switching, and a unique molecular identifier was present in the final cDNA, enabling accurate counting of TCR cDNA molecules. Specific primers in the conserved constant-segment region were used to synthesize first-strand cDNA for the TCR alpha and beta chains. To control for contamination, each cDNA library was double barcoded with a SMART-Mk sample barcode plus Illumina barcodes. TruSeq adapter sequences and Illumina sample barcodes were added in two successive PCR steps. The Illumina HiSeq platform was used with custom primers to sequence TCR alpha and beta cDNA libraries. As for the authors' bioinformatics: MiGEC processed the raw reads to extract unique molecular identifiers, while MiXCR was used to determine the CDR3 positions. Recombination models were inferred per individual with the repgenHMM and IGoR tools using an EM algorithm. Shared clonotype analysis was performed with the tcR package in R, normalizing sharing by the product of cloneset sizes. Out-of-frame nonproductive sequences were analyzed to study raw recombination free of thymic and clonal selection effects. Using fastp at Q25 and MiXCR, TCRdb reprocessed the public reads and kept productive beta chains. Each CDR3 protein appears once, grouped with its most common genes and DNA. Clone size and V and J calls follow TCRdb, not the original study. For this sample there are a few hundred thousand distinct CDR3 sequences; less than 20% appear just once. Of the sample, around 12% is held by the ten largest clones.

Study-wide findings and limitations: Compared with coincidental sharing between unrelated individuals, out-of-frame TCR alpha sequences shared between twins had an excess of sequences with low generation probability. Conclusions relied on cross-sectional statistical analysis, since the same donors could not be followed over many years. In monozygotic twins, out-of-frame TCR alpha sharing was systematically underestimated by recombination models, although the models agreed with sharing between unrelated individuals. A weaker excess of twin sharing was found in beta out-of-frame sequences because the signal-to-noise ratio was lowered by fewer shared sequences. Abundant cord blood beta clonotypes had fewer insertions, young adult naive repertoires showed a similar but weaker trend, and memory repertoires showed no such trend. Invariant T cells such as MAIT and iNKT could partly confound zero-insertion analyses, though diverse VJ usage argued against this for most clonotypes.

Only healthy Caucasian donors were included. The researchers also sequenced three unrelated adults who were not twins: a male aged 18 to 29, a male aged 50 to 59, and a female aged 50 to 59. Using Miltenyi CD45RO+ enrichment and human naive T-cell isolation kits, memory (CD45RO+) and naive T cells were isolated from PBMC. The chain joins TRBV6-5 to TRBJ2-4, and possibly TRBD2, on 6 matching bases. Sequenced: naive T cells sorted from blood. According to the study, the label for this sample's cell subset or site signals: cells isolated with a human naive T-cell isolation kit. This TCR was sampled from a man aged 45-65 years in good health. CDR3 region: CASSYSTAGAKNIQYF. The sequenced DNA is TGTGCCAGCAGTTACTCGACTGCGGGGGCCAAAAACATTCAGTACTTC.